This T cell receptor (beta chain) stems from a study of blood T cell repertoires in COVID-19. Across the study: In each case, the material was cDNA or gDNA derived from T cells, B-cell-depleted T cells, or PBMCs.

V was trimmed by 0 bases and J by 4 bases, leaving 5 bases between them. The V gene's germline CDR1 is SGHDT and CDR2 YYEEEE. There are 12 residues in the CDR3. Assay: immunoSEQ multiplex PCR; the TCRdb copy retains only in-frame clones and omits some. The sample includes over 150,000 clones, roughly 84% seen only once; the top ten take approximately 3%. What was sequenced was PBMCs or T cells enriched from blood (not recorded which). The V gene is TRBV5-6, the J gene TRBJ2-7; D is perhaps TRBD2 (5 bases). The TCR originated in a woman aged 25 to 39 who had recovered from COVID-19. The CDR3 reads CASSLGTYEQYF. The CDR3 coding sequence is TGTGCCAGCAGCTTGGGGACTTACGAGCAGTACTTC.